This T cell receptor (beta chain) was captured in a study of blood T cell repertoires in COVID-19 (dated by TCRdb to between 2020 and 2021). Describing the broader study: The collaborator samples originated in the United States, Italy and Spain and spanned the acute and convalescent phases of COVID-19. The material from the prospective study consisted of cDNA or gDNA derived from T cells, B-cell-depleted T cells, or PBMCs. Deeply sampled blood TCRbeta repertoires from subjects exposed to, actively infected with, or recovered from COVID-19 were included in the dataset. The repertoires were made available in a free public database intended to serve as a resource for research on the immune response to SARS-CoV-2. The samples were drawn from the first 160 participants of the ongoing ImmuneRACE study and from about 1,200 subjects provided by 6 global collaborators. Nearly every sample came with metadata listing a de-identified subject ID, COVID-19 status, age in years and sex. Where available, HLA class I and class II types were obtained from metadata supplied by the sample provider rather than from assay-based typing.

Another Seattle source contributed samples from volunteer blood donors who had recovered from COVID-19. Whole blood was collected in K2EDTA tubes by collaborating institutions according to the institutions' own protocols. For TCRbeta analysis, collaborators shipped samples in one of three forms: frozen whole blood, isolated PBMCs, or DNA extracted from either of those sample types. Its CDR3 holds 12 amino acids, cysteine through phenylalanine. This entry keeps only the CDR3 DNA: 36 bases, framed from base 1. V and J are truncated by 5 bases and 4 bases respectively, leaving an intervening sequence of 8 bases. Sequences MNHEY (CDR1) and SVGAGI (CDR2) are obtained from the germline V gene. Paper-wide results and their limitations: Clinical and demographic metadata were provided uncurated, with the amount varying by source and participant.

Remarks on this clone: The antigen this receptor binds is unknown. Base qualities were left out, and no much larger clone turns up one base away.

TCRbeta CDR3 regions were amplified from genomic DNA using the immunoSEQ Assay, a bias-controlled multiplex PCR. The authors processed their data as follows. The number of nucleated cells in each sample was estimated by amplification of reference gene primers within the assay. To quantify the absolute abundance of each unique TCRbeta CDR3 rearrangement, sequence reads were collapsed and filtered. For each sample, productive Simpson clonality was calculated as the square root of Simpson's diversity index over productive rearrangements. Drawn from immuneACCESS, this table holds only the in-frame rearrangements with V and J called that TCRdb kept. Clones are partly lost; checked studies trace under half to an unresolved V gene and leave the rest unexplained. V and J calls and clone size are copied from that table; D and trimming were computed from the DNA. For this sample the table gives approximately 350,000 clones, of which roughly 89% were detected only once. Of the sample, less than 3.5% is held by the ten largest clones.

The sequenced sample was peripheral blood. The chain employs TRBV6-5 and TRBJ1-2, and the D gene may be TRBD1, 6 bases matching. This TCR came from a woman in her late teens or twenties who had recovered from COVID-19. DNA sequence: TGTGCCAGCAGTCCGACAGGCTATGGCTACACCTTC. It translates to CASSPTGYGYTF.